This TCR beta chain is drawn from a study of T-cell reconstitution after alpha-beta-depleted transplantation in children. Findings of the study overall: Reported findings indicate that, about two months after transplant, alpha-beta T cells came from several hundred expanded clones, which were derived from non-depleted graft cells. One year post-transplant, T-cell counts and diversity were largely derived from T cells produced anew. The origin of high day-60 TCRbeta diversity in some patients lay in surviving recipient T cells and thymic progenitors.

V lost 2 bases to trimming and J lost 4 bases, with 11 bases between them. The CDR3 is 14 amino acids. Germline V gene data show CDR1 as MGHDK and CDR2 as SYGVNS. This clonotype was seen ten or more times. Its specificity is not known. The TCRbeta library incorporated unique molecular identifiers. A single record per CDR3 protein comes from TCRdb applying MiXCR to the PCR reads. This table has approximately 200,000 distinct CDR3 sequences, roughly 6.5% appearing once. The clonotype comes from a girl in the first two years of life with combined immunodeficiency, due to receive a stem cell transplant. Sequencing was performed on PBMCs, taken before TCRalphabeta/CD19-depleted stem cell transplant. V and J are TRBV25-1 and TRBJ1-1; D gene unclear. The CDR3 spells CASSEGGWGTEAFF. The CDR3 bases are TGTGCCAGCAGTGAAGGAGGCTGGGGCACTGAAGCTTTCTTT.